The 5 T cell receptor beta chains below come from one sample, sequenced in a study of regulatory T cells in long-lasting Graves disease. Time point given: newly diagnosed GD, antithyroid drugs for less than 3 months. RNA extracted from PBMCs served as the sequencing template. Construction of the TCR beta libraries employed iRepertoire HTBI primers in conjunction with Arm-PCR of CDR3 regions. TCRdb re-called the multiplex PCR reads with MiXCR, one entry per CDR3 protein. Altogether 350,000 to 500,000 distinct CDR3 sequences are present, approximately 15% being singletons, with the ten largest covering approximately 15%. In addition, the sample was reused for a study of T cells in Graves' hyperthyroidism and ophthalmopathy.

The material sequenced was peripheral blood mononuclear cells (PBMCs), taken at new diagnosis, from a patient treated with antithyroid drugs. The receptors here all came from a woman aged 45-65 years with Graves disease.

V gene TRBV19 combines with J gene TRBJ2-7; possible D gene TRBD1, 6 bases. Germline loops: CDR1 LNHDA, CDR2 SQIVND (reference sequence). This CDR3 contains 14 residues. V lost 5 bases and J lost 2, with 13 bases in between. Written as DNA, the CDR3 is TGTGCCAGTAGTTCCCGGGACATACCCTACGAGCAGTACTTC. Translation gives CASSSRDIPYEQYF.

The table lists this clonotype with many counts. The chain joins TRBV2 to TRBJ2-7; D not certain. Looked up from germline, CDR1 is SNHLY and CDR2 is FYNNEI. V was clipped by 4 bases and J by 9 bases, with 13 bases between them. There are 12 residues in the CDR3. The CDR3 protein is CASSVLGSVQYF. CDR3 DNA: TGTGCCAGCAGTGTTCTAGGCTCTGTGCAGTACTTC.

In this sample, this clonotype turned up many times. The chain recombines TRBV28 with TRBJ2-6; D perhaps matches TRBD1 (6 bases). This CDR3 comprises 17 residues. CDR1 is MDHEN, CDR2 SYDVKM, per germline. V was clipped by 3 bases and J by 0 bases, with 12 bases between them. The CDR3 reads CASSFPTGRSGANVLTF. CDR3 in DNA: TGTGCCAGCAGTTTCCCGACAGGACGCTCTGGGGCCAACGTCCTGACTTTC.

There are many counts of this clonotype. V gene TRBV5-6 combines with J gene TRBJ2-5; unclear D gene. This CDR3 contains 13 residues. The germline V and J ends were trimmed by 2 bases and 1 base, with 6 bases remaining between them. Germline V gives CDR1 SGHDT, CDR2 YYEEEE. The CDR3 protein is CASSFVGQETQYF. CDR3 sequence (DNA): TGTGCCAGCAGCTTTGTTGGCCAAGAGACCCAGTACTTC.

The rearrangement joins TRBV5-1 to TRBJ2-5; 10 bases are shared with TRBD2. The J call is in doubt because the DNA end fits TRBJ2-1 better. CDR3 size: 15 residues. The germline V gene has CDR1 SGHRS and CDR2 YFSETQ. The CDR3 nucleotides read TGCGCCAGCAGCTTAGCGGGGGGGCCGCAGAATGAGCAGTTCTTC. Its translation is CASSLAGGPQNEQFF.